This T cell receptor beta chain emerged from a study of Graves' ophthalmopathy and Graves' hyperthyroidism listed by TCRdb under 2018. Looking at the study overall: Peripheral blood samples were taken at the time of initial diagnosis, before any treatment was given. The approximately 100 discovery patients were divided at random into training and test sets in a 7:3 ratio. In total, over 130 blood samples were TCR-sequenced: fewer than 50 ophthalmopathy, over 70 hyperthyroidism and roughly 17 hyperthyroidism-to-ophthalmopathy patients. Following sampling, methimazole starting at 30 mg daily was administered to hyperthyroidism patients, and high-dose intravenous methylprednisolone was administered to ophthalmopathy patients. The study used TCR beta repertoire signatures to distinguish Graves' ophthalmopathy from Graves' hyperthyroidism and to predict progression to ophthalmopathy. To explore V-J signatures that separate ophthalmopathy from hyperthyroidism, a discovery set of about a hundred patients was enrolled, consisting of more than 40 with ophthalmopathy and 57 with stable hyperthyroidism. An independent validation cohort comprised 18 hyperthyroidism patients and 17 patients who later progressed from hyperthyroidism to ophthalmopathy. In about six hyperthyroidism patients, the T-cell repertoires found in thyroid tissue were compared with those found in blood. General study outcomes and caveats: In cross-validation, the 13-signature model distinguished ophthalmopathy from stable hyperthyroidism with about 90% sensitivity and about 84% specificity, and in the test set the corresponding values were about 80% and 75%. Most expanded thyroid clonotypes with frequency above 0.001 were also detected in blood, suggesting blood repertoires may reflect the thyroid immune response. In validation, the model predicted ophthalmopathy progression with about 71% sensitivity and about 77% specificity; 12 predicted patients were CT-confirmed with GO in a median of around 6.5 months. Sample size was not predetermined statistically, and investigators were not blinded to group allocation.

As regards this clonotype: Its antigen remains unidentified. No clone much larger than this one lies a single base away; base qualities are absent.

For repertoire sequencing, the TCR beta CDR3 regions were amplified from RNA transcripts. HTBI primers and the Qiagen OneStep RT-PCR kit were used in a first-round RT-PCR, which was followed by a second-round multiplex PCR, size selection and purification. Sequencing of the libraries was carried out on an Illumina HiSeq2000 in paired-end mode with 100 bp reads. The study's own analysis went as follows. SOAPnuke was used to process the reads, throwing out any read that had adapters, had uncalled bases, had a mean Phred below 15, or lacked an exact constant-primer or identifier match. High-quality paired reads were merged with COPE v1.2.5. Unique nucleotide sequences were defined as clonotypes and aligned to IMGT TRB V, D and J references using MiTCR v1.1. The analysis was limited to V-J combinations with a frequency above 0.0001, which together covered approximately 99% of repertoires. A TCR clonal expansion and chaos score per V-J combination was defined as the ratio of F50 clonal expansion to chaos observed in the TCRdist matrix. Features were reduced by Welch's t-statistics and random forest to 10 to 15 V-J combinations, which fed a naive Bayes classifier. Thyroid-blood repertoire similarity was quantified with the Morisita-Horn index. Using fastp trimming at Q25 and MiXCR clonotype assembly, TCRdb reanalyzed the public sequencing data and kept in-frame beta chains. A single entry per CDR3 protein holds the most common genes and DNA from its merged rows. These V and J calls derive from TCRdb rather than the authors' analysis. For this sample the table gives under 250,000 distinct CDR3 sequences, of which under 25% were detected only once. The ten largest clones add up to about 40% of the sample.

The junction carries 16 bases between V and J, which are trimmed by 6 bases and 7 bases respectively. CDR1 and CDR2 are read off the germline V gene as SNHLY and FYNNEI. The CDR3 starts with the cysteine, ends with the phenylalanine, and has 15 residues. Only the CDR3 portion is preserved as DNA: 45 bases, with reading frame beginning at the first base. Ophthalmopathy patients had moderately to severely active disease, Clinical Activity Score of at least 3, NOSPECS grade of at least 4, and disease duration under 3 months. Patients were excluded if they had other autoimmune diseases, uncontrolled infections, pregnancy or lactation. Diagnosis relied on clinical symptoms, serum thyroxine, TRAb, thyroid ultrasound and orbital computed tomography. Using Ficoll-Paque density gradient centrifugation, PBMCs were isolated from 10 ml of fresh peripheral blood. Total RNA was extracted using Trizol reagent, and RNA quality was checked on an Agilent 2100 Bioanalyzer.

Sequencing used peripheral blood. The rearranged segments are TRBV2 and TRBJ1-6; a tentative D call is TRBD1 (6 bases match). The source is a woman aged 50 to 60 with Graves' ophthalmopathy. Donor details come from another sample of the same person, matched by shared clones. The CDR3 region: CASREQGGGNSPLHF. In nucleotides, the sequence is TGTGCCAGCAGAGAACAGGGAGGAGGGAATTCACCCCTCCACTTT. Outside the CDR3, residues come from the reference TRBV2 and TRBJ1-6 proteins, so the full variable domain is: EPEVTQTPSHQVTQMGQEVILRCVPISNHLYFYWYRQILGQKVEFLVSFYNNEISEKSEIFDDQFSVERPDGSNFTLKIRSTKLEDSAMYFCASREQGGGNSPLHFGNGTRLTVT.